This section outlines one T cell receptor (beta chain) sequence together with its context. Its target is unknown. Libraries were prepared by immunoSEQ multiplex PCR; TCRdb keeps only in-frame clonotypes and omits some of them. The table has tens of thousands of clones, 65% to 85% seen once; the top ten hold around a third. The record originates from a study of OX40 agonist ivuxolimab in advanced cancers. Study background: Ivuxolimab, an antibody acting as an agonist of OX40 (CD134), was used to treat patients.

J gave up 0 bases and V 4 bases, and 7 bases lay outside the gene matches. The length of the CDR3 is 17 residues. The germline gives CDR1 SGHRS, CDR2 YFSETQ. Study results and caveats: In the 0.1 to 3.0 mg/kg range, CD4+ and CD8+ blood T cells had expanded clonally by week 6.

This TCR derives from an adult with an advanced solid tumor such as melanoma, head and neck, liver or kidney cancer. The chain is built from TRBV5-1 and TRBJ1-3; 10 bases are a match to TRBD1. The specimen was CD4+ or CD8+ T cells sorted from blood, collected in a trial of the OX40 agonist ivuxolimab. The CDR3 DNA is TGCGCCAGCAGCCCTAGGACAGGGGGTGACTCTGGAAACACCATATATTTT. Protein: CASSPRTGGDSGNTIYF. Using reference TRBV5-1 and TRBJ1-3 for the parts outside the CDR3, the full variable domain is KAGVTQTPRYLIKTRGQQVTLSCSPISGHRSVSWYQQTPGQGLQFLFEYFSETQRNKGNFPGRFSGRQFSNSRSEMNVSTLELGDSALYLCASSPRTGGDSGNTIYFGEGSWLTVV.